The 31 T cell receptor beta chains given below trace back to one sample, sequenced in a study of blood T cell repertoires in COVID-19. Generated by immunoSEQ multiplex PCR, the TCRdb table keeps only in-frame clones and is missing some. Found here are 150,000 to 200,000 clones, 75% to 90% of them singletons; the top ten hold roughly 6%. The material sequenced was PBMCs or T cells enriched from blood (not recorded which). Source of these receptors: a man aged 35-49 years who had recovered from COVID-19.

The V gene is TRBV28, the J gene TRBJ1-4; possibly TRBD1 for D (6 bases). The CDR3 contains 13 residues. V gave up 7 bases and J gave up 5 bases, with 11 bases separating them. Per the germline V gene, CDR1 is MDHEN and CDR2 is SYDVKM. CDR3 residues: CASTQGSNEKLFF. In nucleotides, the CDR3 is TGTGCCAGCACCCAGGGGTCAAATGAAAAACTGTTTTTT.

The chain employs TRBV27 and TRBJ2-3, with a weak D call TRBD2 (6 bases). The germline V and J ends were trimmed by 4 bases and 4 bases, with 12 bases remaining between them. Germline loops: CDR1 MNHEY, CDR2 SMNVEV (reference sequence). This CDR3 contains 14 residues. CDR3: CASSYGSFADTQYF. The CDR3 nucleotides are TGTGCCAGCAGTTACGGGAGCTTCGCAGATACGCAGTATTTT.

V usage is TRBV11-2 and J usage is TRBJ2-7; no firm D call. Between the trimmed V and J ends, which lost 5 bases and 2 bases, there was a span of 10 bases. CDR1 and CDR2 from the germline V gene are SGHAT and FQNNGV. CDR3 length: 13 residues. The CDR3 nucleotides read TGTGCCAGCAGCCCCCTTTTCCCCTACGAGCAGTACTTC. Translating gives CASSPLFPYEQYF.

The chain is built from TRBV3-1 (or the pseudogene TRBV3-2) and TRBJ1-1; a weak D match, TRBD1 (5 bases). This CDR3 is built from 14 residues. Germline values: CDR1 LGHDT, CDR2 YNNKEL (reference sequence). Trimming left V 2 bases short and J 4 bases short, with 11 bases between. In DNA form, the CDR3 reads TGTGCCAGCAGCCAAAACCAGGGCGCCACTGAAGCTTTCTTT. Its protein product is CASSQNQGATEAFF.

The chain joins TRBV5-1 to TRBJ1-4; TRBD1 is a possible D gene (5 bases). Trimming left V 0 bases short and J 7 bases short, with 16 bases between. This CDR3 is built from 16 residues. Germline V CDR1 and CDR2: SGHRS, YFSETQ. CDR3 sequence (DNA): TGCGCCAGCAGCTTGGCCGGGGGACCGGTGGGTGAAAAACTGTTTTTT. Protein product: CASSLAGGPVGEKLFF.

CDR3 coding DNA: TGTGCCAGCAGCTTAGATTCAGACACCATATATTTT. Translating it yields CASSLDSDTIYF. The V gene is TRBV11-3, the J gene TRBJ1-3; D ambiguous. Trimming took off 0 bases at V and 8 bases at J, with 5 bases between the two ends. Germline values: CDR1 SGHNT, CDR2 YENEEA. The CDR3 consists of 12 residues.

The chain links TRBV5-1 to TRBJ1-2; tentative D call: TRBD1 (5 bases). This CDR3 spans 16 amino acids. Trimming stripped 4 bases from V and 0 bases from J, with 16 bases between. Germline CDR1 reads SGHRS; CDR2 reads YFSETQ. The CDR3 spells CASSHNPTATNYGYTF. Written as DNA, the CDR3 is TGCGCCAGCAGCCATAACCCGACAGCTACTAACTATGGCTACACCTTC.

The CDR3 region is CASSDMARGQYF. DNA of the CDR3: TGTGCCAGCAGTGATATGGCCCGGGGGCAGTACTTC. V is TRBV2 and J is TRBJ2-7; D perhaps matches TRBD2 (5 bases). CDR1 and CDR2 (germline): SNHLY, FYNNEI. CDR3 size: 12 residues. Trimming cost V 3 bases and J 9 bases, with 12 bases left between them. The full variable domain, rest sourced from reference TRBV2 and TRBJ2-7, is EPEVTQTPSHQVTQMGQEVILRCVPISNHLYFYWYRQILGQKVEFLVSFYNNEISEKSEIFDDQFSVERPDGSNFTLKIRSTKLEDSAMYFCASSDMARGQYFGPGTRLTVT.

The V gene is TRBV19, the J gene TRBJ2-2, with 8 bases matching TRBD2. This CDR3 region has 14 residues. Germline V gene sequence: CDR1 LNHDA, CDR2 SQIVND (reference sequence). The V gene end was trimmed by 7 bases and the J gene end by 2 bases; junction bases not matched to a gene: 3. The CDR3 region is CASTLAANTGELFF. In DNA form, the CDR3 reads TGTGCCAGTACACTAGCGGCAAACACCGGGGAGCTGTTTTTT.

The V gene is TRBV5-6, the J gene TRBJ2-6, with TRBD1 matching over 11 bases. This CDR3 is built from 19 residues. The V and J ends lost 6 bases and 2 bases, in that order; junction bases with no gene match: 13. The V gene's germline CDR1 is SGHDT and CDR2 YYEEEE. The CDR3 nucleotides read TGTGCCAGCAACAAATTCCGGGACAGGGGGATGGCTGGGGCCAACGTCCTGACTTTC. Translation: CASNKFRDRGMAGANVLTF.

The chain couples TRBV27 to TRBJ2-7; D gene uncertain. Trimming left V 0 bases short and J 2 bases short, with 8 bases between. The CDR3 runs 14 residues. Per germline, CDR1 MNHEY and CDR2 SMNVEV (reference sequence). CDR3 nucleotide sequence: TGTGCCAGCAGTTTATCAAGATCTACCTACGAGCAGTACTTC. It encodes CASSLSRSTYEQYF.

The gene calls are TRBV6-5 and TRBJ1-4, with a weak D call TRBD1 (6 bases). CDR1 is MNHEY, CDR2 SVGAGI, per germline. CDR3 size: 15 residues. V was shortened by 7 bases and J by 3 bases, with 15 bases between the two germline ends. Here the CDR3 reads CASKPDQGSNEKLFF. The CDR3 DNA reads TGTGCCAGCAAGCCGGACCAGGGGTCTAATGAAAAACTGTTTTTT.

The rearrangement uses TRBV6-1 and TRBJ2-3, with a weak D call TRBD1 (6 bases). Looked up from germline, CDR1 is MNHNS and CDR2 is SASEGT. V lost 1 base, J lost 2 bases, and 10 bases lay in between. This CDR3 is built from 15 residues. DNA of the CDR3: TGTGCCAGCAGTGAAGTGGGACATCCCACAGATACGCAGTATTTT. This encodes CASSEVGHPTDTQYF.

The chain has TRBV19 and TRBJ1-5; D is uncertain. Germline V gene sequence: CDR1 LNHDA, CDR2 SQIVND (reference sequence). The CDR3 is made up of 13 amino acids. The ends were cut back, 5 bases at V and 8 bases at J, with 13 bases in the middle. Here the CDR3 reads CASSPSFREPQHF. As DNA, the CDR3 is TGTGCCAGTAGTCCCTCTTTTCGGGAGCCCCAGCATTTT.

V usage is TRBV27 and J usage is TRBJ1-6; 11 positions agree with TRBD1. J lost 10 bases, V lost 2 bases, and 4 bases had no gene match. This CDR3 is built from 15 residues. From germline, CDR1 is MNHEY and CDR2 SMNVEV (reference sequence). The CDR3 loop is CASSLIGTGGSPLHF. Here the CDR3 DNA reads TGTGCCAGCAGTTTAATCGGGACAGGGGGATCACCCCTCCACTTT.

CDR3 sequence (DNA): TGTGCCAGCAGCCCTTCCGGACAGGGGAACTATGGCTACACCTTC. Protein sequence: CASSPSGQGNYGYTF. This chain uses TRBV7-9 with TRBJ1-2, with 9 bases aligning to TRBD1. With 5 bases clipped from V and 2 bases from J, the junction kept 6 bases outside the gene matches. The CDR3 covers 15 residues. Germline V lookup: CDR1 SEHNR, CDR2 FQNEAQ (reference sequence).

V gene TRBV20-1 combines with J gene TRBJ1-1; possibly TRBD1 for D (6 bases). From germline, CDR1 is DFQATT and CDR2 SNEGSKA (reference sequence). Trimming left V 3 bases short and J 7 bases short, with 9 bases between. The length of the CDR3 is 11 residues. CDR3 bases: TGCAGTGCTAGGATACAGGGTGAAGCTTTCTTT. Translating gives CSARIQGEAFF.

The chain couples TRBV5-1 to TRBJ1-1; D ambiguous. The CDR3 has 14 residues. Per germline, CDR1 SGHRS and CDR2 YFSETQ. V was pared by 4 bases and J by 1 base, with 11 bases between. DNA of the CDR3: TGCGCCAGCAGCCTAACCCCCCCGAACACTGAAGCTTTCTTT. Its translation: CASSLTPPNTEAFF.

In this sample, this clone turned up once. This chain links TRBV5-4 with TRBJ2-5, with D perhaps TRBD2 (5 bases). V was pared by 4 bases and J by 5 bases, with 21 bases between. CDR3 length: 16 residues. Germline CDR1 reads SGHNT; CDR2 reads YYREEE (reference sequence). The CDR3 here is CASSPTGNLLGETQYF. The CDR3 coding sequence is TGTGCCAGCAGCCCGACCGGGAATCTCTTGGGGGAGACCCAGTACTTC.

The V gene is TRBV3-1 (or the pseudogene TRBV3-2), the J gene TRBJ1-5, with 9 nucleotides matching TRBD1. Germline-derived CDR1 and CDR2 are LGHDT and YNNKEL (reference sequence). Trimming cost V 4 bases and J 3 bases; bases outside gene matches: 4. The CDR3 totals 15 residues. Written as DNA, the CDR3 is TGTGCCAGCAGCCGTGGGACAGGGAACAATCAGCCCCAGCATTTT. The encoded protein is CASSRGTGNNQPQHF.

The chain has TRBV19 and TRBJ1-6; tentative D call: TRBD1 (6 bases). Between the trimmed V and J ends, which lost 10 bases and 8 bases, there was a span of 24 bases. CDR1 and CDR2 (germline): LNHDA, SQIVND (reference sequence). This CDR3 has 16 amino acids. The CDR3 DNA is TGTGCCACAAGATTACTTGGGGGCACGAAGGATTCACCCCTCCACTTT. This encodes CATRLLGGTKDSPLHF. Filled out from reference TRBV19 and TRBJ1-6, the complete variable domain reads DGGITQSPKYLFRKEGQNVTLSCEQNLNHDAMYWYRQDPGQGLRLIYYSQIVNDFQKGDIAEGYSVSREKKESFPLTVTSAQKNPTAFYLCATRLLGGTKDSPLHFGNGTRLTVT.

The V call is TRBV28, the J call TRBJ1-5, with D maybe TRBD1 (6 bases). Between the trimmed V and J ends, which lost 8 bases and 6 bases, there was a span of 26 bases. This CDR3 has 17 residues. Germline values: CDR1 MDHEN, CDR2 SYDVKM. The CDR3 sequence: CASCLRAGGRGGQPQHF. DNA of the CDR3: TGTGCCAGCTGCCTTCGAGCTGGCGGACGAGGGGGTCAGCCCCAGCATTTT.

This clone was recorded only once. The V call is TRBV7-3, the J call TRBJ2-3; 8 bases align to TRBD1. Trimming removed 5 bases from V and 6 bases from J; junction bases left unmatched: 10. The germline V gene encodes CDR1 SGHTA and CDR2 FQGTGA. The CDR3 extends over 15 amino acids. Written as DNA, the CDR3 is TGTGCCAGCAGCCCGGACAGGGTAACGTTGGATACGCAGTATTTT. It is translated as CASSPDRVTLDTQYF.

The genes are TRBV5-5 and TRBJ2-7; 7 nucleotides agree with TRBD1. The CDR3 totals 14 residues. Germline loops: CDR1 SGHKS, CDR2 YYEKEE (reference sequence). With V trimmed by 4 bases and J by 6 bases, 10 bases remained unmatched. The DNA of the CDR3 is TGTGCCAGCAGCGTACCGGGACAGTCATTCGAGCAGTACTTC. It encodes CASSVPGQSFEQYF.

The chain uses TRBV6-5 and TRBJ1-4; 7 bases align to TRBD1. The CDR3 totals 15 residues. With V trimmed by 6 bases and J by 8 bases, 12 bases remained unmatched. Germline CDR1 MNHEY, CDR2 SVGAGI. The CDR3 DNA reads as TGTGCCAGCAGACCACAGGGGCCCAGAGGGGAAAAACTGTTTTTT. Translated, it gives CASRPQGPRGEKLFF.

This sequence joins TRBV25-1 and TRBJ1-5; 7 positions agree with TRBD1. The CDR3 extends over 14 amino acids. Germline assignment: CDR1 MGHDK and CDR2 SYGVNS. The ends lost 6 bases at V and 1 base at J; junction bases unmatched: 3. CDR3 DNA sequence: TGTGCCAGCAGATCAGGGGGAAGCAATCAGCCCCAGCATTTT. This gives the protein CASRSGGSNQPQHF. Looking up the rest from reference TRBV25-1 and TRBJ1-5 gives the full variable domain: EADIYQTPRYLVIGTGKKITLECSQTMGHDKMYWYQQDPGMELHLIHYSYGVNSTEKGDLSSESTVSRIRTEHFPLTLESARPSHTSQYLCASRSGGSNQPQHFGDGTRLSIL.

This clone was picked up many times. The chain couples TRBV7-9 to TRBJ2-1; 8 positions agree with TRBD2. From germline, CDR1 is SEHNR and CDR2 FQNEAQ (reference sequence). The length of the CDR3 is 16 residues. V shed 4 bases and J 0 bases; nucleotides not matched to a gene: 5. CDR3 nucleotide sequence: TGTGCCAGCAGCTCCCTCAGCGGGAGCTCCTACAATGAGCAGTTCTTC. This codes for CASSSLSGSSYNEQFF.

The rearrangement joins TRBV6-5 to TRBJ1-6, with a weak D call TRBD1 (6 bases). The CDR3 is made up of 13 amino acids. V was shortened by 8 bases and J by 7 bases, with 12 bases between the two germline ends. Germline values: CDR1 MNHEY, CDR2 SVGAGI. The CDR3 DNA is TGTGCCAGCGGGAAGGGGGGGAATTCACCCCTCCACTTT. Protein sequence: CASGKGGNSPLHF.

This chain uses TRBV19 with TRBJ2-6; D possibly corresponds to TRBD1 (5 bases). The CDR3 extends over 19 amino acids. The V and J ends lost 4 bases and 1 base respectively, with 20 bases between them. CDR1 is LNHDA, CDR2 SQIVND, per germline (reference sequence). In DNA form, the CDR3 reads TGTGCCAGTAGTAACTTTGCAGGGCAAGTAATATCTGGGGCCAACGTCCTGACTTTC. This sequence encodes CASSNFAGQVISGANVLTF.

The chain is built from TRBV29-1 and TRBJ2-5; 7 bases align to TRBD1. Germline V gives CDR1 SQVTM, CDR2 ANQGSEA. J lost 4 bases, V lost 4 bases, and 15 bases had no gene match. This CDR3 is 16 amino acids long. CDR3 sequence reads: CSVVPVRDRVSETQYF. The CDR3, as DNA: TGCAGCGTTGTTCCAGTAAGAGACAGGGTGTCAGAGACCCAGTACTTC.

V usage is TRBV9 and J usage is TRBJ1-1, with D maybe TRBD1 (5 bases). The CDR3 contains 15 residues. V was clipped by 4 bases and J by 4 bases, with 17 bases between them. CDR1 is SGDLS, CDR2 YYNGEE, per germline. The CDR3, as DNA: TGTGCCAGCAGCCCCCAGTTGGGCGGGGGCACTGAAGCTTTCTTT. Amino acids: CASSPQLGGGTEAFF.